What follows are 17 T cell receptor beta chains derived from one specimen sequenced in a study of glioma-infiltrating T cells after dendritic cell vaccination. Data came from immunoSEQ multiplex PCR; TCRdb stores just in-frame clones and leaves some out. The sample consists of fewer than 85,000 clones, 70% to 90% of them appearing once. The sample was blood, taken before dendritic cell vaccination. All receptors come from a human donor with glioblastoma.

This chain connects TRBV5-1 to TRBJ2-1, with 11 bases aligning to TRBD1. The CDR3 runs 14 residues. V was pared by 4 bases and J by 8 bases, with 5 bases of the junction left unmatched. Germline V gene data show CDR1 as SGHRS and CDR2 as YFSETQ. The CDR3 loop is CASSPGQGVDEQFF. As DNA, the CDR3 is TGCGCCAGCAGCCCGGGACAGGGGGTCGATGAGCAGTTCTTC.

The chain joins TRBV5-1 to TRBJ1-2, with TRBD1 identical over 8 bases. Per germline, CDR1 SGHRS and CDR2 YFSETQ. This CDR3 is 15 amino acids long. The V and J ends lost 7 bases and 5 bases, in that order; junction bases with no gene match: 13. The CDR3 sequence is CASRIPGQDYYGYTF. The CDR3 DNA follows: TGCGCCAGCCGTATACCGGGACAGGATTATTATGGCTACACCTTC.

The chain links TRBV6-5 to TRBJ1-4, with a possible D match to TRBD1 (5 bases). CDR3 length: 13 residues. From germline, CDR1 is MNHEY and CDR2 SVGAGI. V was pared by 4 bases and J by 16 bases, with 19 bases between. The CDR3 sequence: CASSSGPGGVTFF. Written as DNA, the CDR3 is TGTGCCAGCAGTTCAGGTCCCGGGGGGGTCACGTTTTTT.

CDR3 sequence reads: CASSLQLGEGDYGYTF. The CDR3 bases are TGCGCCAGCAGCTTACAGTTAGGTGAGGGGGATTATGGCTACACCTTC. The chain uses TRBV5-1 and TRBJ1-2, with D possibly matching TRBD1 (6 bases). The V gene lost 2 bases and the J gene lost 5 bases, with 19 bases spanning the gap. The CDR3 spans 16 residues. Germline-derived CDR1 and CDR2 are SGHRS and YFSETQ.

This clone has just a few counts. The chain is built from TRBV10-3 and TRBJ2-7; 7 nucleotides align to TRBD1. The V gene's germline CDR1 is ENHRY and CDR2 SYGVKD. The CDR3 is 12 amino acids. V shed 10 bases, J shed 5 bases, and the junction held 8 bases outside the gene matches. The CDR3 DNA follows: TGTGCCAGCAAGACAGGGTTGAACGAGCAGTACTTC. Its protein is CASKTGLNEQYF.

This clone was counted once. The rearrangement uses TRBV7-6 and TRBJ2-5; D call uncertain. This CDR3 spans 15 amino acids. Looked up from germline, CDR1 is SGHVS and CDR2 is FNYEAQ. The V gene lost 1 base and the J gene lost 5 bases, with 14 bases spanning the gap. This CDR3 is CASSLGATGAETQYF. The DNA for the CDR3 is TGTGCCAGCAGCTTAGGGGCCACCGGCGCGGAGACCCAGTACTTC. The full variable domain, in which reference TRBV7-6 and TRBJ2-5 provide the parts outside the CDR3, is GAGVSQSPRYKVTKRGQDVALRCDPISGHVSLYWYRQALGQGPEFLTYFNYEAQQDKSGLPNDRFSAERPEGSISTLTIQRTEQRDSAMYRCASSLGATGAETQYFGPGTRLLVL.

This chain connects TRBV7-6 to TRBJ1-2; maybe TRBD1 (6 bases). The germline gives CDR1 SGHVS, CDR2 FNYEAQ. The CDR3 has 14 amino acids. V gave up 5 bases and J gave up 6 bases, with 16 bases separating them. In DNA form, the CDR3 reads TGTGCCAGCAGCGGGGGGGGCCCGGGTGATGGCTACACCTTC. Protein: CASSGGGPGDGYTF.

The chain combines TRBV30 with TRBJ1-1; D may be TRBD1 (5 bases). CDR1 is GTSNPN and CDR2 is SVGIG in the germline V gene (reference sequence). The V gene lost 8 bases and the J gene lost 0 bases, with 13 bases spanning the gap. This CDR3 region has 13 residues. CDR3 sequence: CALDRSMNTEAFF. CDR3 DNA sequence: TGTGCCCTAGACAGATCCATGAACACTGAAGCTTTCTTT.

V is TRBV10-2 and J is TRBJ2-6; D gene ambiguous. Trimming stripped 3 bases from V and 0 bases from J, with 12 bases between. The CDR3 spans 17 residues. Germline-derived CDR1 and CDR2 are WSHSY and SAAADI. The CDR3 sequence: CASSEAYYSSGANVLTF. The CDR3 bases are TGCGCCAGCAGTGAAGCTTATTATAGCTCTGGGGCCAACGTCCTGACTTTC.

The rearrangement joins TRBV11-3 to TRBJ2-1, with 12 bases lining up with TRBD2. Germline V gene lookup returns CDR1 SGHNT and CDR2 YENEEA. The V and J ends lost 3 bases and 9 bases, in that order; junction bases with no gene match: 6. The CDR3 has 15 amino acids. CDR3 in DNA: TGTGCCAGCAGCTTCAGGACTAGCGGGGTAGGTGAGCAGTTCTTC. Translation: CASSFRTSGVGEQFF. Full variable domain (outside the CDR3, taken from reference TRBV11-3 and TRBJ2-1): EAGVVQSPRYKIIEKKQPVAFWCNPISGHNTLYWYLQNLGQGPELLIRYENEEAVDDSQLPKDRFSAERLKGVDSTLKIQPAELGDSAVYLCASSFRTSGVGEQFFGPGTRLTVL.

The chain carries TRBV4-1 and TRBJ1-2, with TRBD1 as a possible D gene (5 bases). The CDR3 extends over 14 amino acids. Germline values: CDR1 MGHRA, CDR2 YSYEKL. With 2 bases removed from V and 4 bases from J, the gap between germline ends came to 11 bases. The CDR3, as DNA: TGCGCCAGCAGCCAACCAGGGCTGCTCTATGGCTACACCTTC. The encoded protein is CASSQPGLLYGYTF.

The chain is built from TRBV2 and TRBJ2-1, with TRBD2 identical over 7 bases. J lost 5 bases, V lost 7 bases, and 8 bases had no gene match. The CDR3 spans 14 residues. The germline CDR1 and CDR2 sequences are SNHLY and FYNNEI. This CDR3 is CASKKQRDDNEQFF. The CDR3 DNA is TGTGCCAGCAAGAAACAGCGGGACGACAATGAGCAGTTCTTC.

The CDR3 loop is CASSRGLASLAQYF. The CDR3 coding sequence is TGTGCCAGCAGTCGGGGACTAGCGAGTTTAGCGCAGTACTTC. The rearrangement uses TRBV6-1 and TRBJ2-7; TRBD2 matches 10 bases. Germline V gene data show CDR1 as MNHNS and CDR2 as SASEGT. The CDR3 extends over 14 amino acids. J gave up 9 bases and V 5 bases, and 10 bases lay outside the gene matches.

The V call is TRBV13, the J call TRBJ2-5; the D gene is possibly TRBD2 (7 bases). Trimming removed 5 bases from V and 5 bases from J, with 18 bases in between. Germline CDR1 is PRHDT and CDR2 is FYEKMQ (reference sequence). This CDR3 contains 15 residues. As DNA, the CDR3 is TGTGCCAGCAGCCCAACCCGGACGGGGGGCGAGACCCAGTACTTC. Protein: CASSPTRTGGETQYF.

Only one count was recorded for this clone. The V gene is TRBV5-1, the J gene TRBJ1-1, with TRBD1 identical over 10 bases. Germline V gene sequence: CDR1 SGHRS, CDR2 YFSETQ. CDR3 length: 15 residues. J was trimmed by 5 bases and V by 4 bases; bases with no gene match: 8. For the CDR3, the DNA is TGCGCCAGCAGCGACCGGACAGGGGGTAGGACTGAAGCTTTCTTT. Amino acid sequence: CASSDRTGGRTEAFF.

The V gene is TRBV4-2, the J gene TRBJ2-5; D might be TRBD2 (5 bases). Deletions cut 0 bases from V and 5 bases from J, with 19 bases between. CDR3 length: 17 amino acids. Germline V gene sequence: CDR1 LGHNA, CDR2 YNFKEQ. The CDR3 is CASSQDLLSSSGETQYF. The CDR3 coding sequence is TGTGCCAGCAGCCAAGATCTTTTATCCTCCTCGGGGGAGACCCAGTACTTC.

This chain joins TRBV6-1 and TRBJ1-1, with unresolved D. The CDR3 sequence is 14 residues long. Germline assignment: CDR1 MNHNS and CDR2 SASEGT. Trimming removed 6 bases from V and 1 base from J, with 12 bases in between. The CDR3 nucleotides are TGTGCCAGCAGGGAAAATAACGGGAACACTGAAGCTTTCTTT. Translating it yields CASRENNGNTEAFF.